Listed here is a single T cell receptor beta chain. Methods used by the authors: Reference gene primer amplification yielded estimated nucleated cell counts. Clones were read by immunoSEQ multiplex PCR, and TCRdb kept only the in-frame ones, dropping some. Clone size and the V and J calls come from that table; the DNA yielded D and trimming. In the table there are around 94,000 clones, 75% to 95% of which are singletons. These data are taken from a study of blood T cell repertoires in COVID-19. Study as a whole: The United States, Italy and Spain were the sources of the acute and convalescent COVID-19 samples. Nucleic acid was either cDNA or gDNA, and it came from T cells, B-cell-depleted T cells, or PBMCs.

The CDR3 sequence is 12 residues long. Germline V lookup: CDR1 LNHNV, CDR2 YYDKDF (reference sequence). Trimming left V 0 bases short and J 13 bases short, with 10 bases between. This chain joins TRBV15 and TRBJ2-1; a possible D gene is TRBD2 (5 bases). The sequencing sample was made of peripheral blood. The origin of this receptor is a man aged 18-30 years with acute or convalescent COVID-19. In nucleotides, the CDR3 is TGTGCCACCAGCAGAGATTCCCTAGCACAGTTCTTC. This translates into CATSRDSLAQFF.